Here is one T cell receptor beta chain with its context. What it binds is unknown. These data come from a study of T cells after yellow fever vaccination. Study details: Low-cell-number fractions underwent preparation using SMART-Seq v4 Ultra Low Input.

TCRdb independently ran MiXCR on the 5' RACE reads; one entry per CDR3 protein. Of just under 600,000 distinct CDR3 sequences in the sample, roughly 14% were seen once. The CDR3 contains 14 residues. Trimming removed 3 bases at V and 2 bases at J, with 11 bases between. The germline gives CDR1 SGHVS, CDR2 FNYEAQ. Points from the study as a whole: A faster peak, day 5 versus 15, was reached by the weaker secondary response.

This TCR came from a man under 40 who received the YFV17D yellow fever vaccine. This chain links TRBV7-6 with TRBJ2-7; D remains unclear. The sequenced sample was PBMCs, obtained on the day of the yellow fever booster vaccination. The CDR3 is CASSLMGPTYEQYF. The CDR3 nucleotides are TGTGCCAGCAGCTTGATGGGCCCGACCTACGAGCAGTACTTC.